Reported below is one T cell receptor beta chain. These data belong to a study of CD8 T cells in Susac syndrome. This CDR3 has 20 residues. Germline CDR1 and CDR2: SGHAT and FQDESV (reference sequence). Unmatched junction bases numbered 13, after V lost 2 bases and J lost 0 bases. Random hexamers served to reverse transcribe roughly 0.45 to 1 ug RNA. TCRdb independently ran MiXCR on the immunoSEQ multiplex PCR reads; one entry per CDR3 protein. The data show 200,000 to 250,000 distinct CDR3 sequences, 94% seen once. Bulk CD8+ and CD4+ cells came from magnetic negative isolation; CD8+ TEMRA by FACS. This sequence joins TRBV11-1 and TRBJ1-6; 7 positions agree with TRBD1. The source of this sequence is a human donor with Susac syndrome. The sequencing input was CD4+ T cells from PBMCs. The CDR3 nucleotides are TGTGCCAGCAGCTTAACCCCACCCGACAGGGTGAGCTCCTATAATTCACCCCTCCACTTT. Amino acids: CASSLTPPDRVSSYNSPLHF. Full variable domain (outside the CDR3, taken from reference TRBV11-1 and TRBJ1-6): EAEVAQSPRYKITEKSQAVAFWCDPISGHATLYWYRQILGQGPELLVQFQDESVVDDSQLPKDRFSAERLKGVDSTLKIQPAELGDSAMYLCASSLTPPDRVSSYNSPLHFGNGTRLTVT.